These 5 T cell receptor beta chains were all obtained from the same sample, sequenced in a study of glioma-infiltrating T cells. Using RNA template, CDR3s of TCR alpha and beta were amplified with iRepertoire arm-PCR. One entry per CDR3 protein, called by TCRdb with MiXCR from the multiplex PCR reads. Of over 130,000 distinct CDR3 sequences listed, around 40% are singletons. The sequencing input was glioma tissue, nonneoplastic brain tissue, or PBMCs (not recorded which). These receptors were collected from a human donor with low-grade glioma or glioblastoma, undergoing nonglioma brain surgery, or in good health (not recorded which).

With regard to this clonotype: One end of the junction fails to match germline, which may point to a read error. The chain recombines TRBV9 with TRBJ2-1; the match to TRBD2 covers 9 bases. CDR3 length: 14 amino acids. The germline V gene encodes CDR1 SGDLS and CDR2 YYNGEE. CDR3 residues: CASSSGLANNEQFF. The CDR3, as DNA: TGCGCCAGCAGCTCCGGACTAGCGAACAATGAGCAGTTCTTC.

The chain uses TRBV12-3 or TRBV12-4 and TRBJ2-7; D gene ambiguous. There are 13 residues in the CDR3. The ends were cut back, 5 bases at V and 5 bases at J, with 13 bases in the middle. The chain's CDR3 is CASSRAAVHEQYF. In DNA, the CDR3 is TGTGCCAGCAGTCGGGCGGCAGTCCACGAGCAGTACTTC.

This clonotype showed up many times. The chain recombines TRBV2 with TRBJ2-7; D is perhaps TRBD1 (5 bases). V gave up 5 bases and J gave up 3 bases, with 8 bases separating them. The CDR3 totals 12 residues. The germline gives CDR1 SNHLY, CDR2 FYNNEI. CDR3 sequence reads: CASSTQGYEQYF. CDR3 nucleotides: TGTGCCAGCAGTACCCAGGGCTACGAGCAGTACTTC.

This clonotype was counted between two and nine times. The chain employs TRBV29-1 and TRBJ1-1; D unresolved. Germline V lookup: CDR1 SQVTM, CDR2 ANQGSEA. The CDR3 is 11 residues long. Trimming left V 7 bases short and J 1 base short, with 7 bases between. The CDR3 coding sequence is TGCAGCGCTTACGAGAACACTGAAGCTTTCTTT. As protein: CSAYENTEAFF.

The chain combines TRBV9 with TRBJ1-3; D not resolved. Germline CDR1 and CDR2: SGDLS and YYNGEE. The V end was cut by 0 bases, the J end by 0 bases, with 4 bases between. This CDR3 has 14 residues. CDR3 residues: CASSVESSGNTIYF. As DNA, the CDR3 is TGTGCCAGCAGCGTAGAGAGCTCTGGAAACACCATATATTTT.